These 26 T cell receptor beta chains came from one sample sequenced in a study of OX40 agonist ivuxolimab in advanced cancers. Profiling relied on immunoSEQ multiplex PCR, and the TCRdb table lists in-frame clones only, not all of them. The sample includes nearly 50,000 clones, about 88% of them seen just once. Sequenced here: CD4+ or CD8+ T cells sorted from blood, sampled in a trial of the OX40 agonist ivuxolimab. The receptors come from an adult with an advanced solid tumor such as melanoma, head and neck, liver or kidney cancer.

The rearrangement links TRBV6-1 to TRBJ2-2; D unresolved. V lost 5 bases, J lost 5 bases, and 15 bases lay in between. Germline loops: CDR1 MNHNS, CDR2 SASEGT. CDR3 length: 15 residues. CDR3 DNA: TGTGCCAGCAGTCCGTTGCATGGTATGACCGGGGAGCTGTTTTTT. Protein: CASSPLHGMTGELFF.

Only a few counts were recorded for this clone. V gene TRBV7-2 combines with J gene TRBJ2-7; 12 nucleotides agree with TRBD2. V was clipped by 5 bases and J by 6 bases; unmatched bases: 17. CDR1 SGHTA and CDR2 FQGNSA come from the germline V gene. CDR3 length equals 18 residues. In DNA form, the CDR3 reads TGTGCCAGCAGCACAGCGGCTAGCGGGAGGGCCTTCGCGTCCGAGCAGTACTTC. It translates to CASSTAASGRAFASEQYF.

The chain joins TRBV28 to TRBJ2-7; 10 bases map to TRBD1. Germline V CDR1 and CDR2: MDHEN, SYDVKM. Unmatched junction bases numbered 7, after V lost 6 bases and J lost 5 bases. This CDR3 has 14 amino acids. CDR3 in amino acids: CASRRTGGGNEQYF. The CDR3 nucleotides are TGTGCCAGCAGGCGGACAGGGGGAGGCAACGAGCAGTACTTC.

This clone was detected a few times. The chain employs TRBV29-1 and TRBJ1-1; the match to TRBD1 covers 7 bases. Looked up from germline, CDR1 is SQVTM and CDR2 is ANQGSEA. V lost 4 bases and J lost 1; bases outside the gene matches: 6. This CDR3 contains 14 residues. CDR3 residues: CSVGVQGSNTEAFF. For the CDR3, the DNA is TGCAGCGTTGGTGTACAGGGGTCGAACACTGAAGCTTTCTTT.

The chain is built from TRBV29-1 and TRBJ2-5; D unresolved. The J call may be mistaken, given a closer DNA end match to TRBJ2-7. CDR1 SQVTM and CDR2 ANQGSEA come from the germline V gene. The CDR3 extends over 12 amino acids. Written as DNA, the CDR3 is TGCAGCGTCCAAATACAGTCGTTCGAGCAGTACTTC. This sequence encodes CSVQIQSFEQYF.

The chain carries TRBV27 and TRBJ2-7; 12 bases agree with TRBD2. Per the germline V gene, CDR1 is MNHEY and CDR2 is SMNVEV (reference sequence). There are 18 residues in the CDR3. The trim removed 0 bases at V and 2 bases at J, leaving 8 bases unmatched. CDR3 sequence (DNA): TGTGCCAGCAGTTTATCGCCCGCTGGACTAGCGGGACCCTACGAGCAGTACTTC. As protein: CASSLSPAGLAGPYEQYF.

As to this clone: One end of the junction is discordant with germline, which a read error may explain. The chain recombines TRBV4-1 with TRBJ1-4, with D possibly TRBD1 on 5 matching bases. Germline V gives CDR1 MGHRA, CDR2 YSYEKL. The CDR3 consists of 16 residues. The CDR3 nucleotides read TGCGCCAGCAGCCACCGGGGGGTGGAAACTAATGAAAAACTGCTTTTT. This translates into CASSHRGVETNEKLLF.

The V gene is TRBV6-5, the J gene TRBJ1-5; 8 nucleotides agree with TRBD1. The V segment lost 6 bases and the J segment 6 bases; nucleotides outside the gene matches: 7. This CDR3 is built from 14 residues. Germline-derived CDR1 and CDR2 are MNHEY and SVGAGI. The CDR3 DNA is TGTGCCAGCAGGGCAGGGGGCCGGGGTCAGCCCCAGCATTTT. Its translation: CASRAGGRGQPQHF.

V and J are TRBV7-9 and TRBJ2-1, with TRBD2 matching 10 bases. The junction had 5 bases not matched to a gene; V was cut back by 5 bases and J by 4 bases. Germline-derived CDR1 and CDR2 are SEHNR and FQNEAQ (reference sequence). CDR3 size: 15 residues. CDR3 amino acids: CASSGSGRGYNEQFF. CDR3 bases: TGTGCCAGCAGCGGAAGCGGGAGGGGGTACAATGAGCAGTTCTTC.

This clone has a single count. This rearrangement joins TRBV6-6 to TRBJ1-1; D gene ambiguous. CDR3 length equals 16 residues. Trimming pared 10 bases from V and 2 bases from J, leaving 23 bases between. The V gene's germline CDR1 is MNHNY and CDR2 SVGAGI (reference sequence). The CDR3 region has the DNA TGTGCCACCGACTCGCTGTTGGAAGAGGGTAACACTGAAGCTTTCTTT. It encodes CATDSLLEEGNTEAFF.

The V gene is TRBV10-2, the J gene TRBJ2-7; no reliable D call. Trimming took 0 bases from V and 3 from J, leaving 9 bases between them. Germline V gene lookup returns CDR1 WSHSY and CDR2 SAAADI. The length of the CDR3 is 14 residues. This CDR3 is CASSESRRIYEQYF. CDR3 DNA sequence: TGCGCCAGCAGTGAGTCAAGACGGATCTACGAGCAGTACTTC.

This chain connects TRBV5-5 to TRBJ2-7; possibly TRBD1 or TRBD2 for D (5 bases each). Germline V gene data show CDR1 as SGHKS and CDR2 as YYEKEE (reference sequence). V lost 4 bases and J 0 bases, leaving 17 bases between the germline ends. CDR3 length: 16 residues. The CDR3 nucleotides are TGTGCCAGCAGCATCGGTGGGGACGTGAGCTCCTACGAGCAGTACTTC. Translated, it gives CASSIGGDVSSYEQYF. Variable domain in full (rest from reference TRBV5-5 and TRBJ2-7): DAGVTQSPTHLIKTRGQQVTLRCSPISGHKSVSWYQQVLGQGPQFIFQYYEKEERGRGNFPDRFSARQFPNYSSELNVNALLLGDSALYLCASSIGGDVSSYEQYFGPGTRLTVT.

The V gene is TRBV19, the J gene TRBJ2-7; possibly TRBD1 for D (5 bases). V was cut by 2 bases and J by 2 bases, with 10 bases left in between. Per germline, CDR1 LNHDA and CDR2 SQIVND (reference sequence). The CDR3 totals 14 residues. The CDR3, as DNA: TGTGCCAGTAGTATACGGACACACGCCTACGAGCAGTACTTC. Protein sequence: CASSIRTHAYEQYF.

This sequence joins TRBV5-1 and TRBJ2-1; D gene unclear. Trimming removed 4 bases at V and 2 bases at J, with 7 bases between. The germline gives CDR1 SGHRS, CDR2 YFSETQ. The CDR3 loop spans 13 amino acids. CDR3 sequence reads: CASSLDTYNEQFF. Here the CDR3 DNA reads TGCGCCAGCAGCCTTGACACCTACAATGAGCAGTTCTTC. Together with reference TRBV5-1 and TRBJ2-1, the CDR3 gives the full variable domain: KAGVTQTPRYLIKTRGQQVTLSCSPISGHRSVSWYQQTPGQGLQFLFEYFSETQRNKGNFPGRFSGRQFSNSRSEMNVSTLELGDSALYLCASSLDTYNEQFFGPGTRLTVL.

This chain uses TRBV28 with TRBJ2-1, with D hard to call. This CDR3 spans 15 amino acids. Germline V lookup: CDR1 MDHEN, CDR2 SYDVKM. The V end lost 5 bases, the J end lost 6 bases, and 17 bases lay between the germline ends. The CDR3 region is CASSRLDPKANEQFF. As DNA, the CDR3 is TGTGCCAGCAGTCGTCTGGATCCCAAAGCCAATGAGCAGTTCTTC. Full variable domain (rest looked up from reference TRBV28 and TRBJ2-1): DVKVTQSSRYLVKRTGEKVFLECVQDMDHENMFWYRQDPGLGLRLIYFSYDVKMKEKGDIPEGYSVSREKKERFSLILESASTNQTSMYLCASSRLDPKANEQFFGPGTRLTVL.

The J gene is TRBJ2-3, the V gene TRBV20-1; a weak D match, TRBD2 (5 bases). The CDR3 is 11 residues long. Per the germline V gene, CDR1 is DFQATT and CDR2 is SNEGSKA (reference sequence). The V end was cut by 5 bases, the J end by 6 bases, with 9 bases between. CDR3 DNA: TGCAGTGCTCCGAGGGTGGATACGCAGTATTTT. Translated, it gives CSAPRVDTQYF.

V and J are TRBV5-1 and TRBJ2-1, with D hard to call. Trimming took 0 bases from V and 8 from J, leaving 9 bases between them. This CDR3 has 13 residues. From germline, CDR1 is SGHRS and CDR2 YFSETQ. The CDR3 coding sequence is TGCGCCAGCAGCTTGGATGGAGTGGATGAGCAGTTCTTC. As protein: CASSLDGVDEQFF.

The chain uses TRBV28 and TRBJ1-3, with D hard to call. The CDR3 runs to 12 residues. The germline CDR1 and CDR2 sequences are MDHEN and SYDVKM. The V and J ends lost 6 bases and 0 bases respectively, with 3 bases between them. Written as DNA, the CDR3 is TGTGCCAGCAGGAGCTCTGGAAACACCATATATTTT. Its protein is CASRSSGNTIYF.

The DNA of the CDR3 is TGTGCCACCAGCACGAAGCGGACAGGGGGAGGTGAAGCTTTCTTT. This encodes CATSTKRTGGGEAFF. J is TRBJ1-1 and V is TRBV15; 10 bases agree with TRBD1. The CDR3 loop spans 15 amino acids. Germline V gene data show CDR1 as LNHNV and CDR2 as YYDKDF (reference sequence). Unmatched junction bases numbered 9, after V lost 4 bases and J lost 7 bases.

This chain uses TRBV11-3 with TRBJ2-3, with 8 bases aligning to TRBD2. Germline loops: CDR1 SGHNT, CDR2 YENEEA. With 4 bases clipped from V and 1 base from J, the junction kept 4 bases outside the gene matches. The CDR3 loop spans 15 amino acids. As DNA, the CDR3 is TGTGCCAGCAGCTCGGGACTAGGTGGCACAGATACGCAGTATTTT. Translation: CASSSGLGGTDTQYF.

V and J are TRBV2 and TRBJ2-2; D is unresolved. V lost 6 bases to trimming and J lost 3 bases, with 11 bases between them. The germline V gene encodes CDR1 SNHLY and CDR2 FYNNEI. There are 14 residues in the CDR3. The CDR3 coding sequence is TGTGCCAGCAGAGGAGATTGGGACACCGGGGAGCTGTTTTTT. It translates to CASRGDWDTGELFF. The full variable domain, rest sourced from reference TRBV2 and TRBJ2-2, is EPEVTQTPSHQVTQMGQEVILRCVPISNHLYFYWYRQILGQKVEFLVSFYNNEISEKSEIFDDQFSVERPDGSNFTLKIRSTKLEDSAMYFCASRGDWDTGELFFGEGSRLTVL.

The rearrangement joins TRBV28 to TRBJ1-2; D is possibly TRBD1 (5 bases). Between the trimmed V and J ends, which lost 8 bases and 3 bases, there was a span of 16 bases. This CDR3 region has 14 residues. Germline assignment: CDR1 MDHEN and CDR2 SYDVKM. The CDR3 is CASHLQGGDYGYTF. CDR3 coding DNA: TGTGCCAGCCATCTCCAGGGAGGAGACTATGGCTACACCTTC.

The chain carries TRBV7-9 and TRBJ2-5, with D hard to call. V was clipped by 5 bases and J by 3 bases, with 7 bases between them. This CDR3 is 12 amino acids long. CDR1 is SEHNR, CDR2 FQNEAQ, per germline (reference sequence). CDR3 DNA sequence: TGTGCCAGCAGCCAAACGGAAGAGACCCAGTACTTC. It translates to CASSQTEETQYF.

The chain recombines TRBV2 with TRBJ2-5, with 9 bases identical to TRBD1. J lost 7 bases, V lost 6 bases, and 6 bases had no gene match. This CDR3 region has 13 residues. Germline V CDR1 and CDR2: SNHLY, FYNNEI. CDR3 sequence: CASRGTGGWTQYF. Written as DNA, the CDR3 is TGTGCCAGCAGAGGAACAGGGGGCTGGACCCAGTACTTC.

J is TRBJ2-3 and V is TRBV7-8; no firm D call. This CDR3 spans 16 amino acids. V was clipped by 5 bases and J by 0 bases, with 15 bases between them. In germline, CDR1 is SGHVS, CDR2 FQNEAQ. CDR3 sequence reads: CASSRVPLLSTDTQYF. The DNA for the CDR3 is TGTGCCAGCAGCCGAGTACCCCTCCTAAGCACAGATACGCAGTATTTT.

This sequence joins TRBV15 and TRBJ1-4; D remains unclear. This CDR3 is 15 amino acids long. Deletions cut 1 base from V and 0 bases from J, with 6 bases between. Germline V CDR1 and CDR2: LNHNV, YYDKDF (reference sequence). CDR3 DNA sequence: TGTGCCACCAGCAGAGGACATGCAACTAATGAAAAACTGTTTTTT. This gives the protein CATSRGHATNEKLFF.